Many counts were recorded for the clone carrying this T cell receptor (beta chain). What it binds is not known. The V gene lost 1 base and the J gene lost 0 bases, with 8 bases spanning the gap. CDR3 length: 14 amino acids. Per germline, CDR1 GTSNPN and CDR2 SVGIG (reference sequence). This specimen belongs to a study of T cells in Graves' hyperthyroidism and ophthalmopathy. Study-wide context: Peripheral blood sampling occurred at initial diagnosis, before any treatment. Study-level findings and limits: Patients with ophthalmopathy were separated from those with stable hyperthyroidism by a 13 V-J model. A median about 7 months before onset, the model predicted ophthalmopathy.

Researchers took RNA transcripts and amplified the TCR beta CDR3 regions from them. The HTBI primer set served for first-round RT-PCR of the TCR CDR3. TCRdb used MiXCR to reprocess the multiplex PCR reads, holding one entry per CDR3 protein. The sample yields fewer than 850,000 distinct CDR3 sequences, 15% to 20% seen once. Sequenced input: blood. This chain connects TRBV30 to TRBJ2-3, with D possibly matching TRBD2 (5 bases). This receptor was obtained from a man aged 45 to 65 with Graves' hyperthyroidism. The CDR3 region is CAWSGETSTDTQYF. DNA for the CDR3: TGTGCCTGGAGTGGGGAGACTAGCACAGATACGCAGTATTTT.